This T cell receptor (beta chain) was obtained from a study of T cell repertoires in aging, cancer and after chemotherapy. The V end lost 5 bases, the J end lost 5 bases, and 22 bases lay between the germline ends. The CDR3 totals 17 residues. TCR beta rearrangements were amplified from peripheral blood genomic DNA. This clonotype was seen a handful of times. TRB rearrangements spanning V, D and J were amplified using mixed TRB-A/B primers. TCRdb independently ran MiXCR on the multiplex PCR reads; one entry per CDR3 protein. This sample has under 4,000 distinct CDR3 sequences, with 25% to 30% found just once.

This TCR came from a human donor with a solid tumor. Input material: blood. The chain links TRBV12-3 or TRBV12-4 to TRBJ1-5, with D uncertain. In DNA, the CDR3 is TGTGCCAGCAGTCCCTTCGACCTTTGGCGTCAGGATCAGCCCCAGCATTTT. Protein sequence: CASSPFDLWRQDQPQHF.